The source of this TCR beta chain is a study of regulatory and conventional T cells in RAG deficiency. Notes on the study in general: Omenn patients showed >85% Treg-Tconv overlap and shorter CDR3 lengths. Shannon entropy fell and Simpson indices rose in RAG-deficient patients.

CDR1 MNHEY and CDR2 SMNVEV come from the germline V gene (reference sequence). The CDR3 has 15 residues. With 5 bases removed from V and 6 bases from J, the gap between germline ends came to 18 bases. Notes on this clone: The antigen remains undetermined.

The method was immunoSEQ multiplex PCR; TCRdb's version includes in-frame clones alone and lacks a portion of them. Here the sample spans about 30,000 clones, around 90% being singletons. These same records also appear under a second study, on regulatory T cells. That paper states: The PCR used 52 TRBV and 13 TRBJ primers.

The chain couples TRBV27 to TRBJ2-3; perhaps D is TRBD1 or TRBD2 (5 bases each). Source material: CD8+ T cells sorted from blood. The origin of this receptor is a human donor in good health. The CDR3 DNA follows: TGTGCCAGCAGTCATAGAGGGGACGCAGCGGATACGCAGTATTTT. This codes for CASSHRGDAADTQYF.